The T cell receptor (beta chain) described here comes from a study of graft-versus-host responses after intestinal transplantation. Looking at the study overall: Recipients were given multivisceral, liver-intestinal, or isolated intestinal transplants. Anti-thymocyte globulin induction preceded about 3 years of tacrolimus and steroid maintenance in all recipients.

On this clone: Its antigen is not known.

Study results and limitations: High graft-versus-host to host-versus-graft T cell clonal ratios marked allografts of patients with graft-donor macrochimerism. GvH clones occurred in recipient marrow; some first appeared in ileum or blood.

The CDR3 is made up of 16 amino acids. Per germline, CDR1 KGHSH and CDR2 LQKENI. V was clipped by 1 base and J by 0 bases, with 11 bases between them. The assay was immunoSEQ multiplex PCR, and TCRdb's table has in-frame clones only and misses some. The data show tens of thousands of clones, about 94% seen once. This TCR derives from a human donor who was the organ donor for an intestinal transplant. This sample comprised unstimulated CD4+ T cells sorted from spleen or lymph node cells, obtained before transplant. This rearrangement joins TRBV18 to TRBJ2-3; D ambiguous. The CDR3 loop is CASSPLADLSTDTQYF. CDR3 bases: TGTGCCAGCTCACCACTAGCAGATCTTAGCACAGATACGCAGTATTTT.